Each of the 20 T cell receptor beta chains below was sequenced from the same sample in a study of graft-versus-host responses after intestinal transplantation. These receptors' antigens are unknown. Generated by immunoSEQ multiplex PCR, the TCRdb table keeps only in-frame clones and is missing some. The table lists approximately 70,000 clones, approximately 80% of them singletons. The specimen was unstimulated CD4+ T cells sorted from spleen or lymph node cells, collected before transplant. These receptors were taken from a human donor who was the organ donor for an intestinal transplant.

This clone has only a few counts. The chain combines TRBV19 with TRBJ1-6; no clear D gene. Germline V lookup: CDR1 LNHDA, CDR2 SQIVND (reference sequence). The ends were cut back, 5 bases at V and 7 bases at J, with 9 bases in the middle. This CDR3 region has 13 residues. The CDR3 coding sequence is TGTGCCAGTAGTGAAGGAGGGAATTCACCCCTCCACTTT. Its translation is CASSEGGNSPLHF.

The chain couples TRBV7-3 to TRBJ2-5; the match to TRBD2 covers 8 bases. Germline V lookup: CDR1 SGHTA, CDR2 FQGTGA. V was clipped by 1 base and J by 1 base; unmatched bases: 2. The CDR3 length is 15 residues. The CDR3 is CASSLNSGVQETQYF. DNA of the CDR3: TGTGCCAGCAGCTTAAATAGCGGGGTCCAAGAGACCCAGTACTTC.

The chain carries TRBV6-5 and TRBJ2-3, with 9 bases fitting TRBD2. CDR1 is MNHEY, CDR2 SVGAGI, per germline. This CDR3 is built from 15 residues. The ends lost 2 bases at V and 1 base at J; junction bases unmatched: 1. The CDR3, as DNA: TGTGCCAGCAGTTACCAGCGGGGGGGCACAGATACGCAGTATTTT. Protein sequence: CASSYQRGGTDTQYF.

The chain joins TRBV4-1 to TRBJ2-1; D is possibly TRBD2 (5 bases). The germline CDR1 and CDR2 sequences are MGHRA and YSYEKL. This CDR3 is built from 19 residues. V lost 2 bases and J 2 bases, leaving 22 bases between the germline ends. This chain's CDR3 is CASSQHPLARDGPYNEQFF. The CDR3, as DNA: TGCGCCAGCAGCCAACACCCACTGGCACGGGATGGCCCCTACAATGAGCAGTTCTTC.

The DNA of the CDR3 is TGTGCCAGCAGTGAAGAAACAGGGGCAACAGATACGCAGTATTTT. Translating gives CASSEETGATDTQYF. The rearrangement uses TRBV2 and TRBJ2-3; 7 bases match TRBD1. The length of the CDR3 is 15 residues. J was trimmed by 3 bases and V by 1 base; bases with no gene match: 4. In germline, CDR1 is SNHLY, CDR2 FYNNEI.

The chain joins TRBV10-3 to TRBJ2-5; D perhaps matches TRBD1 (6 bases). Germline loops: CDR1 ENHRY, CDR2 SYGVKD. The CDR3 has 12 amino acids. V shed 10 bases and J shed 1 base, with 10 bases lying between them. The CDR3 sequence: CATVDSQETQYF. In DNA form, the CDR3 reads TGTGCCACCGTGGACAGCCAAGAGACCCAGTACTTC.

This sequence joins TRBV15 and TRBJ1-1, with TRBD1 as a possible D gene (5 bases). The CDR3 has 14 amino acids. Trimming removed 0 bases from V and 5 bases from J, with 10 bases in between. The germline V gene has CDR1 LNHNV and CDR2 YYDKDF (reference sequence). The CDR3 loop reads CATSRDRGSTEAFF. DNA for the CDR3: TGTGCCACCAGCAGAGATCGGGGGAGTACTGAAGCTTTCTTT.

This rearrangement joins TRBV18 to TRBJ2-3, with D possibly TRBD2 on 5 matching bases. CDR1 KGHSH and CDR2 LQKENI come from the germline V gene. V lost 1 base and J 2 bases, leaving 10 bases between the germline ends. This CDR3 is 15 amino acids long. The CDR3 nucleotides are TGTGCCAGCTCACCACTCAGAGGGTTCACAGATACGCAGTATTTT. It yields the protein CASSPLRGFTDTQYF.

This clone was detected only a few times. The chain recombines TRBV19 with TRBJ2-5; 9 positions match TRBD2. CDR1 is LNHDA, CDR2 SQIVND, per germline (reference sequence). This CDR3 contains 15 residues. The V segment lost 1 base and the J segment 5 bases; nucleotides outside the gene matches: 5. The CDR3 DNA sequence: TGTGCCAGTAGTATAGGTGGGACTAGCTATGAGACCCAGTACTTC. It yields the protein CASSIGGTSYETQYF.

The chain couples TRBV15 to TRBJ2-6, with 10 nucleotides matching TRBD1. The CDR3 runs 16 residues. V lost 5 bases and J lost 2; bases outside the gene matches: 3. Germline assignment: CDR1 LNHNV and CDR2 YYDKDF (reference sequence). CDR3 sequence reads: CATSFGTGAGANVLTF. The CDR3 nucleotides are TGTGCCACCAGCTTCGGGACAGGGGCTGGGGCCAACGTCCTGACTTTC. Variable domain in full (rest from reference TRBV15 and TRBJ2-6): DAMVIQNPRYQVTQFGKPVTLSCSQTLNHNVMYWYQQKSSQAPKLLFHYYDKDFNNEADTPDNFQSRRPNTSFCFLDIRSPGLGDTAMYLCATSFGTGAGANVLTFGAGSRLTVL.

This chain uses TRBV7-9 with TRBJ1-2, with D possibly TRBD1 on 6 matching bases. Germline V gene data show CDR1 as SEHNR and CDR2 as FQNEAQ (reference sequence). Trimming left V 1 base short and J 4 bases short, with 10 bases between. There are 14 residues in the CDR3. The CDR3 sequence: CASSLVGGAYGYTF. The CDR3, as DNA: TGTGCCAGCAGCTTAGTAGGGGGGGCCTATGGCTACACCTTC.

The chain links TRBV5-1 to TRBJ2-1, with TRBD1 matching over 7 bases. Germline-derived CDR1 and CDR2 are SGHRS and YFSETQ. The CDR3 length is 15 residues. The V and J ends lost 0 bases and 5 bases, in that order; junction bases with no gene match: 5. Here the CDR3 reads CASSLAPGQNNEQFF. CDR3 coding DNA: TGCGCCAGCAGCTTGGCCCCGGGACAGAACAATGAGCAGTTCTTC. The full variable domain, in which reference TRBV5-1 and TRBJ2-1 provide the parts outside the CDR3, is KAGVTQTPRYLIKTRGQQVTLSCSPISGHRSVSWYQQTPGQGLQFLFEYFSETQRNKGNFPGRFSGRQFSNSRSEMNVSTLELGDSALYLCASSLAPGQNNEQFFGPGTRLTVL.

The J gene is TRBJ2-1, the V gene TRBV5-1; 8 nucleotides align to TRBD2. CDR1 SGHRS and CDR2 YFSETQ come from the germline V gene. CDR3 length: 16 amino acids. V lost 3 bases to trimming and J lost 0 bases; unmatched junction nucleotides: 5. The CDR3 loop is CASSSGLALSYNEQFF. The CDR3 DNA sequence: TGCGCCAGCAGCTCCGGACTAGCCCTCTCCTACAATGAGCAGTTCTTC.

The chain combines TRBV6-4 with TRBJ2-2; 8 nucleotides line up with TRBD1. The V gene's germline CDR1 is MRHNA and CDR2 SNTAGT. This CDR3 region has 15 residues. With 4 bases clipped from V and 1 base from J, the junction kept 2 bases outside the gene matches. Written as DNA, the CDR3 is TGTGCCAGCAGTGCGGGGACAGGGAACACCGGGGAGCTGTTTTTT. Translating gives CASSAGTGNTGELFF.

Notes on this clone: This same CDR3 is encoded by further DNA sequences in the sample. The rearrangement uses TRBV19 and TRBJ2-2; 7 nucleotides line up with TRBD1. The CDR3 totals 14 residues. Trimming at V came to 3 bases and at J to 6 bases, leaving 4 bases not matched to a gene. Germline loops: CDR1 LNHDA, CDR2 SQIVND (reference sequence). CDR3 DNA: TGTGCCAGTAGTATCCGGCAGGGGGCCGGGGAGCTGTTTTTT. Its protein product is CASSIRQGAGELFF. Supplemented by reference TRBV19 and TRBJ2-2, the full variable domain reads DGGITQSPKYLFRKEGQNVTLSCEQNLNHDAMYWYRQDPGQGLRLIYYSQIVNDFQKGDIAEGYSVSREKKESFPLTVTSAQKNPTAFYLCASSIRQGAGELFFGEGSRLTVL.

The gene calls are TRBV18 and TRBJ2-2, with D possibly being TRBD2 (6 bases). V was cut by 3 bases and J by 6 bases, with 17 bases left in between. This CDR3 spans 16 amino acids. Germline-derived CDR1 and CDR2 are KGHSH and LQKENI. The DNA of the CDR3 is TGTGCCAGCTCACCTTCACTAGCAAAGGAACCCGGGGAGCTGTTTTTT. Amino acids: CASSPSLAKEPGELFF.

In nucleotides, the CDR3 is TGTGCCAGCTGGGCAGGGAACACAGATACGCAGTATTTT. Translated: CASWAGNTDTQYF. The chain links TRBV2 to TRBJ2-3; D is perhaps TRBD1 (5 bases). The CDR3 contains 13 residues. From germline, CDR1 is SNHLY and CDR2 FYNNEI. V lost 8 bases to trimming and J lost 2 bases, with 11 bases between them.

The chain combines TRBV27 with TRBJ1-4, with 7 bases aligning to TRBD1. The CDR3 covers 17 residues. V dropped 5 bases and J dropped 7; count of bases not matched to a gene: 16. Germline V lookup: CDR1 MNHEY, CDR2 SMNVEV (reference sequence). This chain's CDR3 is CASSTTRRQGWGEKLFF. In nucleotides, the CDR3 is TGTGCCAGCAGTACGACACGGAGACAGGGCTGGGGTGAAAAACTGTTTTTT.

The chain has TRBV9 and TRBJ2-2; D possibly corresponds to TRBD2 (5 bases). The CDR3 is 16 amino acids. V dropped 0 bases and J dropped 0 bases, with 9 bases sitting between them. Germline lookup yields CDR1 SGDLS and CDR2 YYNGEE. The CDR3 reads CASSVVISANTGELFF. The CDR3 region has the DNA TGTGCCAGCAGCGTAGTTATTAGCGCGAACACCGGGGAGCTGTTTTTT.

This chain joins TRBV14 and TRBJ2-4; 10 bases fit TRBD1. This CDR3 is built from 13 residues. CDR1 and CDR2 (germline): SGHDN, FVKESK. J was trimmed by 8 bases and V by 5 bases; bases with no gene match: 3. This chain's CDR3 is CASSGTGADIQYF. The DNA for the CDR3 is TGTGCCAGCAGCGGGACAGGGGCGGACATTCAGTACTTC.